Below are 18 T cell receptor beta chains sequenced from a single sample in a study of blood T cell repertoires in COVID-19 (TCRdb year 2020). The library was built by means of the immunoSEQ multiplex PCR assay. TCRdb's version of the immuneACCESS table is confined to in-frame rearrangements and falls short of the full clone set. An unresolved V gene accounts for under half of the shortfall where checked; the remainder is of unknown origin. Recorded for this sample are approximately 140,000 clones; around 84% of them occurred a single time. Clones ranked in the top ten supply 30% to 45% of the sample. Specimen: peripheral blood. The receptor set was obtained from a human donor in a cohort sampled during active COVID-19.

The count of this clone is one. The DNA for the CDR3 is TGTGCCACCAGCAGAGTTCAGGGGACCTACTTCAATGAGCAGTTCTTC. Amino acids: CATSRVQGTYFNEQFF. The chain couples TRBV15 to TRBJ2-1; D is perhaps TRBD1 (6 bases). The CDR3 runs to 16 residues. The germline gives CDR1 LNHNV, CDR2 YYDKDF (reference sequence). V shed 1 base and J shed 6 bases, with 16 bases lying between them.

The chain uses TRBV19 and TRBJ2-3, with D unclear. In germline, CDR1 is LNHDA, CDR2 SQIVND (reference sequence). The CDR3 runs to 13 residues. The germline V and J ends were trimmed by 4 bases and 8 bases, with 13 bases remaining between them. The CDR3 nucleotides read TGTGCCAGTAGTAGGCCTGCCACGGGTACGCAGTATTTT. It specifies CASSRPATGTQYF.

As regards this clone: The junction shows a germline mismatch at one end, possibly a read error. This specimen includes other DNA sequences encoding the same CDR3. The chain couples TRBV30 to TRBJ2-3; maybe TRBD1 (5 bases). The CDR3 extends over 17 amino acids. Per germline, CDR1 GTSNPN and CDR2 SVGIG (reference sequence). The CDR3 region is CAWSVLWLGERADTQYF. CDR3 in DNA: TGTGCCTGGAGTGTGCTTTGGTTAGGGGAAAGGGCAGATACGCAATATTTT.

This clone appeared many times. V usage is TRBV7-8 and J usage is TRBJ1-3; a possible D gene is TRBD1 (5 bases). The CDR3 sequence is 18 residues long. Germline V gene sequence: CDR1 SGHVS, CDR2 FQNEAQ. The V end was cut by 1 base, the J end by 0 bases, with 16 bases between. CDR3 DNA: TGTGCCAGCAGCTTAGATGGCTGGGGGGGAATCTCTGGAAACACCATATATTTT. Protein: CASSLDGWGGISGNTIYF.

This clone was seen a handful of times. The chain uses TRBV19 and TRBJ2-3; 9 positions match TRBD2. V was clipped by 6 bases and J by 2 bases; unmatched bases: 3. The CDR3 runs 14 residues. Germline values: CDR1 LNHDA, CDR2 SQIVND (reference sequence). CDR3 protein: CASSKRGATDTQYF. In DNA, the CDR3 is TGTGCCAGTAGCAAGCGGGGGGCCACAGATACGCAGTATTTT.

CDR3 region: CASRPGTVNTEAFF. Here the CDR3 DNA reads TGCGCCAGCAGGCCCGGGACTGTGAACACTGAAGCTTTCTTT. The J gene is TRBJ1-1, the V gene TRBV5-1; D possibly corresponds to TRBD1 (5 bases). V gave up 5 bases and J gave up 0 bases, with 11 bases separating them. The CDR3 runs to 14 residues. The germline gives CDR1 SGHRS, CDR2 YFSETQ.

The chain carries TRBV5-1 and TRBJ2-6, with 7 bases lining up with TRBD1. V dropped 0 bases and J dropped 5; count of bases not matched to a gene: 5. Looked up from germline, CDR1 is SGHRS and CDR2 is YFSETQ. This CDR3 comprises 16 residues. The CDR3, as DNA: TGCGCCAGCAGCTTGGGGGGGACAGTTAGGGCCAACGTCCTGACTTTC. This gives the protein CASSLGGTVRANVLTF. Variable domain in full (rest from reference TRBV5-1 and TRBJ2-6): KAGVTQTPRYLIKTRGQQVTLSCSPISGHRSVSWYQQTPGQGLQFLFEYFSETQRNKGNFPGRFSGRQFSNSRSEMNVSTLELGDSALYLCASSLGGTVRANVLTFGAGSRLTVL.

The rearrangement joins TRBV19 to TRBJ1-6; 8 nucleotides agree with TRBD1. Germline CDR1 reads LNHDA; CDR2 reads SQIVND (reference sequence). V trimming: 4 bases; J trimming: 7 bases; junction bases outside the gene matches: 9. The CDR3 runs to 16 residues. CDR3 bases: TGTGCCAGTAGTACCAGCAGACAGGGGCGGAATTCACCCCTCCACTTT. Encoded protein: CASSTSRQGRNSPLHF.

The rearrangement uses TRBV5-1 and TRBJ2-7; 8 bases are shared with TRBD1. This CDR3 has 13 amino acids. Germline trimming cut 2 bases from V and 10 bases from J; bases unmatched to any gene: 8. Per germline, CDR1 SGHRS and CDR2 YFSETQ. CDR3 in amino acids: CASSFGTGEVQYF. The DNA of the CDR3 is TGCGCCAGCAGCTTCGGGACAGGAGAAGTTCAGTACTTC.

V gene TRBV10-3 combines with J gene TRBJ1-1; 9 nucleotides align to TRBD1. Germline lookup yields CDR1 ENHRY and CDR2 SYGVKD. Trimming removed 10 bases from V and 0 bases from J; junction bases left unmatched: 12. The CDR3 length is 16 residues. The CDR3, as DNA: TGTGCCACCTCGCAAACAGGGGGCCCCATGAACACTGAAGCTTTCTTT. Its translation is CATSQTGGPMNTEAFF.

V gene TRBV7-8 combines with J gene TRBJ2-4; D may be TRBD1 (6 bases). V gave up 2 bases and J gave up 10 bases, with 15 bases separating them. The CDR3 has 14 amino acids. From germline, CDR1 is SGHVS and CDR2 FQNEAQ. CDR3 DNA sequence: TGTGCCAGCAGCTTAACCGGGACACAGAGGATTCAGTACTTC. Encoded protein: CASSLTGTQRIQYF.

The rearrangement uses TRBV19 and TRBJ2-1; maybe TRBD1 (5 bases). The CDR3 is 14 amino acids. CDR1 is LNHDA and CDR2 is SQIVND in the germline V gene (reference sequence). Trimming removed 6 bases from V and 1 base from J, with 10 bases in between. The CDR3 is CASSGQPSYNEQFF. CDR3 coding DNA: TGTGCCAGTAGCGGACAACCGTCCTACAATGAGCAGTTCTTC.

The CDR3 here is CASRPGQGGEAFF. CDR3 coding DNA: TGTGCCAGCAGACCAGGACAGGGGGGGGAAGCTTTCTTT. V is TRBV28 and J is TRBJ1-1; 10 bases line up with TRBD1. CDR1 is MDHEN, CDR2 SYDVKM, per germline. There are 13 residues in the CDR3. J lost 8 bases, V lost 6 bases, and 6 bases had no gene match.

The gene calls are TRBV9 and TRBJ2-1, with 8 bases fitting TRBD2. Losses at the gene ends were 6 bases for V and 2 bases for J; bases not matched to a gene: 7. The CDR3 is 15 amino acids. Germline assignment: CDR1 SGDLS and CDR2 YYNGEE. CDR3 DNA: TGTGCCAGCAACCAAGCGGGGGAAGCCTACAATGAGCAGTTCTTC. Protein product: CASNQAGEAYNEQFF.

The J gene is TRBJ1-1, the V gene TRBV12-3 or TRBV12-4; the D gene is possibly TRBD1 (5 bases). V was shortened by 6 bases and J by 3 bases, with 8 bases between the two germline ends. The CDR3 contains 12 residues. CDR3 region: CASRGLDTEAFF. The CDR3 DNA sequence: TGTGCCAGCAGGGGACTCGACACTGAAGCTTTCTTT.

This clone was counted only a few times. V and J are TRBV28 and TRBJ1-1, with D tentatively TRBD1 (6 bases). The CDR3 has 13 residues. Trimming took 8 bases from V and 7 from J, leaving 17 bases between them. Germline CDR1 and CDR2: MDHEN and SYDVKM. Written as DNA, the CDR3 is TGTGCCAGCTCAAAAACAGGGATTAGTGAAGCTTTCTTT. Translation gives CASSKTGISEAFF.

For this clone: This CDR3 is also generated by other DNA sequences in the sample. The CDR3 region is CASSRGGTEAFF. As DNA, the CDR3 is TGTGCCAGCAGCCGGGGGGGCACTGAAGCTTTCTTT. V usage is TRBV7-2 and J usage is TRBJ1-1, with D perhaps matching TRBD1 (5 bases). Germline-derived CDR1 and CDR2 are SGHTA and FQGNSA. Trimming removed 5 bases at V and 4 bases at J, with 8 bases between. The CDR3 is made up of 12 amino acids. Supplemented by reference TRBV7-2 and TRBJ1-1, the full variable domain reads GAGVSQSPSNKVTEKGKDVELRCDPISGHTALYWYRQSLGQGLEFLIYFQGNSAPDKSGLPSDRFSAERTGGSVSTLTIQRTQQEDSAVYLCASSRGGTEAFFGQGTRLTVV.

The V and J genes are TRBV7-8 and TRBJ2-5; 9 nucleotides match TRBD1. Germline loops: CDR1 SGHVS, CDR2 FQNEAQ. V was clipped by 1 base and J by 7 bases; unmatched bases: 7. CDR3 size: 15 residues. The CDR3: CASSLGGQGVGTQYF. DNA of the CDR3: TGTGCCAGCAGCTTAGGGGGACAGGGAGTGGGGACCCAGTACTTC. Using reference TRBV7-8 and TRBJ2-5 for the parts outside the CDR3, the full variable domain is GAGVSQSPRYKVAKRGQDVALRCDPISGHVSLFWYQQALGQGPEFLTYFQNEAQLDKSGLPSDRFFAERPEGSVSTLKIQRTQQEDSAVYLCASSLGGQGVGTQYFGPGTRLLVL.